The 15 T cell receptor beta chains in this list originate from one sample, sequenced in a study of T cell changes during pregnancy in multiple sclerosis. Generated by immunoSEQ multiplex PCR, the TCRdb table keeps only in-frame clones and is missing some. The data hold about 41,000 clones, with 89% observed a single time. Sequenced here: CD4+ T cells from peripheral blood mononuclear cells, sampled in the first trimester of pregnancy. Receptors originate from a female donor with multiple sclerosis, enrolled in a pregnancy study.

CDR3 DNA: TGTGCCAGCAGCTTGGCTCAGGGGGCGCGCACTGAAGCTTTCTTT. This translates into CASSLAQGARTEAFF. The chain couples TRBV5-4 to TRBJ1-1, with TRBD1 matching 8 bases. The CDR3 loop spans 15 amino acids. J was trimmed by 4 bases and V by 0 bases; bases with no gene match: 5. The germline gives CDR1 SGHNT, CDR2 YYREEE (reference sequence).

DNA of the CDR3: TGTGCCAGCAGTGTAAAGGGGTTAGTGTACGAGCAGTACTTC. This sequence encodes CASSVKGLVYEQYF. This rearrangement joins TRBV2 to TRBJ2-7; D perhaps matches TRBD1 (5 bases). V lost 4 bases to trimming and J lost 4 bases, with 14 bases between them. The CDR3 contains 14 residues. Germline CDR1 and CDR2: SNHLY and FYNNEI. The whole variable domain, remainder taken from reference TRBV2 and TRBJ2-7, is EPEVTQTPSHQVTQMGQEVILRCVPISNHLYFYWYRQILGQKVEFLVSFYNNEISEKSEIFDDQFSVERPDGSNFTLKIRSTKLEDSAMYFCASSVKGLVYEQYFGPGTRLTVT.

V is TRBV6-6 and J is TRBJ2-4; TRBD1 matches 9 bases. Germline assignment: CDR1 MNHNY and CDR2 SVGAGI (reference sequence). The CDR3 spans 14 residues. V lost 1 base and J lost 5; bases outside the gene matches: 0. This CDR3 reads CASSYWTGENIQYF. The CDR3 nucleotides read TGTGCCAGCAGTTACTGGACAGGGGAAAACATTCAGTACTTC.

This clone appeared a few times. The CDR3 sequence: CASSLNRGQPQHF. CDR3 sequence (DNA): TGTGCCAGCAGCTTAAACAGGGGCCAGCCCCAGCATTTT. This chain uses TRBV11-2 with TRBJ1-5, with TRBD1 matching 7 bases. The CDR3 is 13 residues long. In germline, CDR1 is SGHAT, CDR2 FQNNGV. Trimming at V came to 2 bases and at J to 7 bases, leaving 2 bases not matched to a gene.

The chain is built from TRBV11-2 and TRBJ2-5; possibly TRBD1 for D (5 bases). The CDR3 contains 15 residues. The V gene lost 0 bases and the J gene lost 4 bases, with 12 bases spanning the gap. The germline V gene has CDR1 SGHAT and CDR2 FQNNGV. CDR3 bases: TGTGCCAGCAGCTTAGATCACCATGGGGCAGAGACCCAGTACTTC. Translating it yields CASSLDHHGAETQYF. Full variable domain (outside the CDR3, taken from reference TRBV11-2 and TRBJ2-5): EAGVAQSPRYKIIEKRQSVAFWCNPISGHATLYWYQQILGQGPKLLIQFQNNGVVDDSQLPKDRFSAERLKGVDSTLKIQPAKLEDSAVYLCASSLDHHGAETQYFGPGTRLLVL.

A few counts support this clone. This rearrangement joins TRBV9 to TRBJ2-2; D is possibly TRBD2 (6 bases). The CDR3 spans 14 residues. From germline, CDR1 is SGDLS and CDR2 YYNGEE. V shed 2 bases and J shed 4 bases, with 9 bases lying between them. CDR3 DNA sequence: TGTGCCAGCAGCGTCGGGACTTCCACCGGGGAGCTGTTTTTT. The encoded protein is CASSVGTSTGELFF.

The chain is built from TRBV28 and TRBJ1-1; 8 positions agree with TRBD1. Trimming cost V 5 bases and J 1 base; bases outside gene matches: 3. Germline V gene lookup returns CDR1 MDHEN and CDR2 SYDVKM. The length of the CDR3 is 14 residues. CDR3 amino acids: CASSRDRRNTEAFF. DNA for the CDR3: TGTGCCAGCAGTAGGGACAGGAGGAACACTGAAGCTTTCTTT.

This clone was detected only once. The gene calls are TRBV18 and TRBJ2-1, with a possible D match to TRBD2 (5 bases). Germline CDR1 and CDR2: KGHSH and LQKENI. V was clipped by 3 bases and J by 4 bases, with 19 bases between them. This CDR3 is 17 amino acids long. CDR3 nucleotide sequence: TGTGCCAGCTCACCTTCTTTCAGCGGCAGAAGGTACAATGAGCAGTTCTTC. Its translation: CASSPSFSGRRYNEQFF.

J is TRBJ1-4 and V is TRBV14, with unresolved D. The CDR3 extends over 16 amino acids. Germline V gene sequence: CDR1 SGHDN, CDR2 FVKESK. V was cut by 3 bases and J by 7 bases, with 18 bases left in between. The DNA of the CDR3 is TGTGCCAGCAGCCACTATAAGAACCCGGGAGGTGAAAAACTGTTTTTT. It encodes CASSHYKNPGGEKLFF.

V usage is TRBV19 and J usage is TRBJ2-2; 14 bases are a match to TRBD2. CDR1 and CDR2 from the germline V gene are LNHDA and SQIVND (reference sequence). This CDR3 is built from 20 residues. The trim removed 2 bases at V and 6 bases at J, leaving 14 bases unmatched. CDR3 sequence: CASSIFPTGTSGRPSGELFF. The CDR3, as DNA: TGTGCCAGTAGTATATTCCCAACCGGGACTAGCGGGAGACCATCCGGGGAGCTGTTTTTT.

The V gene is TRBV9, the J gene TRBJ2-3; D not resolved. The CDR3 has 16 residues. Germline V CDR1 and CDR2: SGDLS, YYNGEE. V lost 0 bases, J lost 0 bases, and 11 bases lay in between. The CDR3 DNA reads TGTGCCAGCAGCGTAGGCGGTGCGGCTAGCACAGATACGCAGTATTTT. Its protein is CASSVGGAASTDTQYF. Based on the CDR3 plus reference TRBV9 and TRBJ2-3, the full variable domain is DSGVTQTPKHLITATGQRVTLRCSPRSGDLSVYWYQQSLDQGLQFLIQYYNGEERAKGNILERFSAQQFPDLHSELNLSSLELGDSALYFCASSVGGAASTDTQYFGPGTRLTVL.

This sequence joins TRBV4-2 and TRBJ1-5; TRBD1 aligns across 7 bases. CDR1 and CDR2 from the germline V gene are LGHNA and YNFKEQ. With V trimmed by 2 bases and J by 5 bases, 6 bases remained unmatched. The CDR3 runs to 15 residues. The CDR3 protein is CASSQFLGTDQPQHF. CDR3 coding DNA: TGTGCCAGCAGCCAATTCCTTGGGACAGATCAGCCCCAGCATTTT.

The J gene is TRBJ2-7, the V gene TRBV6-5, with 7 bases that match TRBD2. The CDR3 runs 15 residues. Germline V gives CDR1 MNHEY, CDR2 SVGAGI. The V gene end was trimmed by 6 bases and the J gene end by 5 bases; junction bases not matched to a gene: 13. The chain's CDR3 is CASSPGGAGVHEQYF. Written as DNA, the CDR3 is TGTGCCAGCAGCCCAGGAGGCGCGGGAGTGCACGAGCAGTACTTC.

This rearrangement joins TRBV11-2 to TRBJ2-1; possible D gene TRBD1, 6 bases. CDR1 and CDR2 from the germline V gene are SGHAT and FQNNGV. The CDR3 covers 14 residues. The V end lost 5 bases, the J end lost 7 bases, and 15 bases lay between the germline ends. CDR3 coding DNA: TGTGCCAGCAGCCCCACAACAGGGTTAAATGAGCAGTTCTTC. It specifies CASSPTTGLNEQFF.

The rearrangement joins TRBV19 to TRBJ2-1; D unresolved. The CDR3 sequence is 15 residues long. Per the germline V gene, CDR1 is LNHDA and CDR2 is SQIVND (reference sequence). The ends were cut back, 2 bases at V and 0 bases at J, with 8 bases in the middle. CDR3 sequence reads: CASSIIRSSYNEQFF. DNA for the CDR3: TGTGCCAGTAGTATAATACGGAGCTCCTACAATGAGCAGTTCTTC.